The 23 T cell receptor beta chains below come from one sample, sequenced in a study of blood T cells in healthy people across ages. A sample-barcoded 5' primer and a J-beta primer mix were used in a second PCR of about 6 to 12 cycles. TCRdb re-called the 5' RACE reads through MiXCR, storing one row per CDR3 protein. The top ten hold 7.7% of the sample, which has 1.5 million to 2 million distinct CDR3 sequences, roughly 27% seen once. The sample taken for sequencing was blood. All receptors derive from a woman in her twenties or thirties in good health.

This clonotype has a handful of counts. J is TRBJ2-3 and V is TRBV6-5; D is possibly TRBD2 (5 bases). Germline-derived CDR1 and CDR2 are MNHEY and SVGAGI. V was pared by 2 bases and J by 0 bases, with 12 bases between. The CDR3 is made up of 16 amino acids. The CDR3 is CASSYHRRASTDTQYF. The CDR3 DNA follows: TGTGCCAGCAGTTACCACCGGCGGGCTAGCACAGATACGCAGTATTTT.

The CDR3 loop is CSAPKWYSGGANEQFF. For the CDR3, the DNA is TGCAGTGCTCCTAAGTGGTATAGCGGGGGGGCAAATGAGCAGTTCTTC. This rearrangement joins TRBV20-1 to TRBJ2-1, with TRBD2 identical over 11 bases. This CDR3 comprises 16 residues. The V and J ends lost 5 bases and 7 bases, in that order; junction bases with no gene match: 13. CDR1 and CDR2 (germline): DFQATT, SNEGSKA (reference sequence).

The rearrangement joins TRBV12-3 or TRBV12-4 to TRBJ2-3; 12 positions agree with TRBD2. The J segment lost 11 bases and the V segment lost 7 bases, leaving 16 bases of the junction unmatched. The CDR3 is 16 amino acids. CDR3 sequence: CASTDLAGGLGDVQYF. CDR3 bases: TGTGCCAGCACCGACCTAGCGGGGGGGCTTGGAGATGTGCAGTATTTT.

The chain joins TRBV29-1 to TRBJ1-1, with D unclear. Trimming cost V 2 bases and J 7 bases, with 14 bases left between them. The germline gives CDR1 SQVTM, CDR2 ANQGSEA. The CDR3 length is 13 residues. CDR3 sequence reads: CSVELRHGLEAFF. CDR3 nucleotides: TGCAGCGTTGAATTAAGACACGGACTTGAAGCTTTCTTT.

The rearrangement links TRBV20-1 to TRBJ2-1; 7 nucleotides line up with TRBD2. The V segment lost 6 bases and the J segment 3 bases; nucleotides outside the gene matches: 14. The CDR3 contains 16 residues. The V gene's germline CDR1 is DFQATT and CDR2 SNEGSKA (reference sequence). CDR3 sequence reads: CSAAHPSGRRYNEQFF. For the CDR3, the DNA is TGCAGTGCCGCCCACCCTAGCGGCCGACGCTACAATGAGCAGTTCTTC.

This clonotype was counted between two and nine times. This sequence joins TRBV12-5 and TRBJ1-2; perhaps TRBD1 as D (6 bases). Trimming shortened V by 6 bases and J by 8 bases, and 13 bases separated the two germline ends. This CDR3 region has 12 residues. The germline gives CDR1 LGHNT, CDR2 FRNRAP. DNA of the CDR3: TGTGCTAGTGGGGGGGACATAGCAGGCTACACCTTC. As protein: CASGGDIAGYTF.

J is TRBJ2-1 and V is TRBV6-2 or TRBV6-3, with 9 bases that match TRBD1. V lost 0 bases to trimming and J lost 6 bases; unmatched junction nucleotides: 3. This CDR3 has 15 residues. Germline V CDR1 and CDR2: MNHEY, SVGEGT. Here the CDR3 DNA reads TGTGCCAGCAGTTACTCTCGGACAGGGGTCAATGAGCAGTTCTTC. It translates to CASSYSRTGVNEQFF.

The V and J genes are TRBV4-2 and TRBJ2-1; D is ambiguous. This CDR3 has 15 residues. V lost 2 bases, J lost 1 base, and 9 bases lay in between. The germline V gene encodes CDR1 LGHNA and CDR2 YNFKEQ. CDR3 sequence: CASSQPRQSYNEQFF. CDR3 DNA sequence: TGTGCCAGCAGCCAACCACGGCAGTCCTACAATGAGCAGTTCTTC.

The chain couples TRBV20-1 to TRBJ1-1, with TRBD1 matching over 11 bases. J was trimmed by 5 bases and V by 5 bases; bases with no gene match: 4. This CDR3 has 13 amino acids. In germline, CDR1 is DFQATT, CDR2 SNEGSKA (reference sequence). Here the CDR3 DNA reads TGCAGTGCTTTGGGACAGGGGGATACTGAAGCTTTCTTT. Encoded protein: CSALGQGDTEAFF.

This clonotype was seen a few times. V is TRBV3-1 and J is TRBJ1-1; D is ambiguous. V lost 0 bases and J 8 bases, leaving 13 bases between the germline ends. The CDR3 is made up of 14 amino acids. The V gene's germline CDR1 is LGHDT and CDR2 YNNKEL (reference sequence). The CDR3 loop is CASSQEEGLGEAFF. The CDR3 DNA follows: TGTGCCAGCAGCCAAGAAGAGGGTCTGGGCGAAGCTTTCTTT. Full variable domain (rest looked up from reference TRBV3-1 and TRBJ1-1): DTAVSQTPKYLVTQMGNDKSIKCEQNLGHDTMYWYKQDSKKFLKIMFSYNNKELIINETVPNRFSPKSPDKAHLNLHINSLELGDSAVYFCASSQEEGLGEAFFGQGTRLTVV.

This clonotype was detected many times. The chain couples TRBV2 to TRBJ2-5; D is unresolved. The V end was cut by 1 base, the J end by 0 bases, with 3 bases between. This CDR3 has 13 residues. Germline CDR1 is SNHLY and CDR2 is FYNNEI. CDR3 bases: TGTGCCAGCAGTGAAGAGAACCAAGAGACCCAGTACTTC. Its translation: CASSEENQETQYF.

This clonotype was found many times. The chain couples TRBV20-1 to TRBJ2-7; 15 nucleotides match TRBD2. V shed 3 bases and J 4 bases; nucleotides not matched to a gene: 1. The CDR3 has 14 residues. The germline V gene has CDR1 DFQATT and CDR2 SNEGSKA (reference sequence). CDR3 amino acids: CSARGTSGRYEQYF. As DNA, the CDR3 is TGCAGTGCTAGGGGGACTAGCGGGAGGTACGAGCAGTACTTC.

The chain links TRBV18 to TRBJ1-4; TRBD1 aligns across 7 bases. The V and J ends lost 6 bases and 0 bases, in that order; junction bases with no gene match: 7. Germline V gene data show CDR1 as KGHSH and CDR2 as LQKENI. The CDR3 totals 16 residues. The CDR3 spells CASSADRSATNEKLFF. CDR3 DNA sequence: TGTGCCAGCTCCGCGGACAGGTCGGCAACTAATGAAAAACTGTTTTTT.

The table lists this clonotype with many counts. This chain connects TRBV12-3 or TRBV12-4 to TRBJ2-7; no clear D gene. Trimming removed 2 bases at V and 5 bases at J, with 10 bases between. There are 13 residues in the CDR3. The chain's CDR3 is CASSLLRAHEQYF. The CDR3 DNA is TGTGCCAGCAGTTTACTACGCGCCCACGAGCAGTACTTC.

This clonotype was picked up a small number of times. The V call is TRBV30, the J call TRBJ2-7; TRBD1 might be the D (7 bases). Germline V gene data show CDR1 as GTSNPN and CDR2 as SVGIG (reference sequence). Trimming shortened V by 4 bases and J by 5 bases, and 12 bases separated the two germline ends. There are 12 residues in the CDR3. The CDR3 here is CAWNRGGNEQYF. The DNA of the CDR3 is TGTGCCTGGAACAGGGGAGGTAACGAGCAGTACTTC.

The chain uses TRBV20-1 and TRBJ2-7, with D unresolved. Germline-derived CDR1 and CDR2 are DFQATT and SNEGSKA (reference sequence). V lost 2 bases, J lost 1 base, and 12 bases lay in between. The CDR3 is made up of 14 amino acids. The CDR3 nucleotides are TGCAGTGCTAGACCTACTGGACCTTCCTACGAGCAGTACTTC. Translated: CSARPTGPSYEQYF.

With regard to this clonotype: This may stem from a read error, because a much larger clone lies one nucleotide away. DNA of the CDR3: TGCAGCGCTGTATTGATTGAGCAGTTCTTC. Its protein is CSAVLIEQFF. The gene calls are TRBV29-1 and TRBJ2-1, with unresolved D. Germline V gene sequence: CDR1 SQVTM, CDR2 ANQGSEA. The CDR3 spans 10 residues. V was trimmed by 7 bases and J by 9 bases, leaving 10 bases between them.

This clonotype was counted between two and nine times. The rearrangement joins TRBV27 to TRBJ2-7, with TRBD1 matching over 10 bases. The germline V gene has CDR1 MNHEY and CDR2 SMNVEV (reference sequence). CDR3 length: 15 residues. V was clipped by 0 bases and J by 5 bases; unmatched bases: 4. The CDR3 reads CASSLSGQGRNEQYF. CDR3 nucleotides: TGTGCCAGCAGTTTATCGGGACAGGGGAGGAACGAGCAGTACTTC.

This clonotype was detected a few times. J is TRBJ2-7 and V is TRBV5-1, with 7 bases aligning to TRBD2. The V gene's germline CDR1 is SGHRS and CDR2 YFSETQ. The CDR3 extends over 14 amino acids. With V trimmed by 4 bases and J by 7 bases, 11 bases remained unmatched. In DNA, the CDR3 is TGCGCCAGCAGCACGGGACTATCGGGCAATGAGCAGTACTTC. Amino acids: CASSTGLSGNEQYF.

This clonotype came up many times. The chain links TRBV20-1 to TRBJ2-1; a weak D match, TRBD1 (5 bases). V shed 1 base and J shed 7 bases, with 14 bases lying between them. This CDR3 is built from 14 residues. Germline assignment: CDR1 DFQATT and CDR2 SNEGSKA (reference sequence). The chain's CDR3 is CSARGGDSRNEQFF. The DNA of the CDR3 is TGCAGTGCTAGAGGGGGCGACTCCCGGAATGAGCAGTTCTTC.

This clonotype has a handful of counts. The chain employs TRBV5-4 and TRBJ1-6; possibly TRBD1 for D (6 bases). Germline V gives CDR1 SGHNT, CDR2 YYREEE (reference sequence). CDR3 length: 14 amino acids. With 0 bases removed from V and 10 bases from J, the gap between germline ends came to 11 bases. CDR3 coding DNA: TGTGCCAGCAGCTTGGACCGAGGGGGATCACCCCTCCACTTT. Its protein is CASSLDRGGSPLHF. The entire variable domain, with the rest obtained from reference TRBV5-4 and TRBJ1-6, is as follows: ETGVTQSPTHLIKTRGQQVTLRCSSQSGHNTVSWYQQALGQGPQFIFQYYREEENGRGNFPPRFSGLQFPNYSSELNVNALELDDSALYLCASSLDRGGSPLHFGNGTRLTVT.

This clonotype was observed a single time. At one boundary the junction diverges from the germline segment, which might be a read error. The chain carries TRBV10-3 and TRBJ2-1, with 8 bases matching TRBD1. Looked up from germline, CDR1 is ENHRY and CDR2 is SYGVKD. CDR3 length equals 14 residues. CDR3 protein: CASSVDREVNEQFF. CDR3 DNA sequence: TGTGCCAGCAGTGTGGACAGGGAGGTTAATGAGCAGTTCTTC.

About this clonotype: Compared with germline, one end of the junction differs, possibly owing to a read error. V usage is TRBV20-1 and J usage is TRBJ1-4; 10 positions match TRBD1. The CDR3 loop spans 18 amino acids. Per germline, CDR1 DFQATT and CDR2 SNEGSKA (reference sequence). As DNA, the CDR3 is TGCGGTGCTAGAGGGCTTGGACAGGGGGTGCCCACTAATGAAAAACTGTTCTTT. It yields the protein CGARGLGQGVPTNEKLFF.